Included here is one T cell receptor beta chain sequence, with context. Antigen specificity is unknown. PCR amplification relied on 60 Vbeta primers (plus 13 Jbeta primers). Data came from immunoSEQ multiplex PCR; TCRdb stores just in-frame clones and leaves some out. The data contain about 72,000 clones, approximately 75% of them singletons. The record originates from a study of cytomegalovirus exposure and HLA in healthy donors. Study findings and constraints: In a later analysis, specific HLA alleles were associated with 15,000 to 20,000 TCR beta sequences at a 0.05 false discovery rate. The study flagged about 160 TCR beta chains as cytomegalovirus-associated. Sequence variants that were highly shared formed a cluster that was likely a sequencing artifact.

In germline, CDR1 is SGHTA, CDR2 FQGNSA. The CDR3 sequence is 17 residues long. V lost 5 bases and J 0 bases, leaving 19 bases between the germline ends. The rearrangement links TRBV7-2 to TRBJ1-2, with unresolved D. This receptor was taken from a human donor in good health. The sample was PBMCs. The DNA for the CDR3 is TGTGCCAGCAGCCCCGCGCCGTTGAGGGCCACTAACTATGGCTACACCTTC. Amino acid sequence: CASSPAPLRATNYGYTF.